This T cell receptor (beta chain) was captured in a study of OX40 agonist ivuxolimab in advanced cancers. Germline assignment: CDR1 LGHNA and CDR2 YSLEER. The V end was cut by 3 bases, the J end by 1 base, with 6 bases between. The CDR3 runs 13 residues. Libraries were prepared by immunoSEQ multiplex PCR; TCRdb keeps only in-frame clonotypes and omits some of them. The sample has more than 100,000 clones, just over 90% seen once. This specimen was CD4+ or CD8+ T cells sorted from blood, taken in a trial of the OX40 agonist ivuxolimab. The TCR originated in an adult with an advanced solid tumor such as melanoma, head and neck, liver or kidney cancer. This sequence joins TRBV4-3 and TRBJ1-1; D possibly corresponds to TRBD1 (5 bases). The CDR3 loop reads CASSHTGNTEAFF. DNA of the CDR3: TGCGCCAGCAGCCATACAGGGAACACTGAAGCTTTCTTT.